The clone carrying this T cell receptor (beta chain) has a count of ten or more. These data come from a study of T cells in Graves' hyperthyroidism and ophthalmopathy. TCR beta CDR3 regions were amplified from RNA transcripts. The primer set for the first-round RT-PCR of the TCR CDR3 was HTBI. MiXCR, applied by TCRdb to the multiplex PCR reads, yields one record per CDR3 protein. The sample has roughly 720,000 distinct CDR3 sequences, around 16% seen once. Trimming removed 4 bases at V and 2 bases at J, with 15 bases between. CDR3 length: 15 amino acids. Germline CDR1 MNHEY, CDR2 SMNVEV (reference sequence).

V and J are TRBV27 and TRBJ2-7; no reliable D call. This TCR was recovered from a man aged 45-60 years with Graves' hyperthyroidism. The source material was blood. The chain's CDR3 is CASSSGTGPTYEQYF. CDR3 DNA sequence: TGTGCCAGCAGTTCAGGTACGGGCCCTACCTACGAGCAGTACTTC.